This T cell receptor (beta chain) was sequenced for a study of T cell repertoires in cytomegalovirus infection. TCRdb reprocessed the reads with MiXCR, giving one entry per CDR3 protein. The sample contains approximately 49,000 distinct CDR3 sequences, around 20% of which appear only once. Germline CDR1 and CDR2: SEHNR and FQNEAQ (reference sequence). V gave up 1 base and J gave up 6 bases; unmatched junction bases: 8. The CDR3 totals 16 residues. This clonotype was found once. The antigen remains unidentified. The source is a human donor in good health (CMV status not recorded). Some clones in this sample may be carry-over from other donors' samples. The source material was CD8+ T cells from cultured PBMCs, sampled from culture after CMV antigen stimulation. The V call is TRBV7-9, the J call TRBJ2-1; TRBD1 agrees at 8 bases. CDR3 coding DNA: TGTGCCAGCAGCTTAGACCCTTCAGGGGGCGTCAATGAGCAGTTCTTC. It yields the protein CASSLDPSGGVNEQFF.